Presented here are 4 T cell receptor beta chains from one specimen sequenced in a study of Ad26.COV2.S vaccination and SARS-CoV-2 variants. Only in-frame clones appear in the TCRdb table, and some are missing; sequencing was by immunoSEQ multiplex PCR. The sample gives about 94,000 clones, more than 70% of which show up once; 15% to 20% is in the top ten. This specimen was peripheral blood, taken after recovery from COVID-19. The receptors derive from a human donor who had recovered from COVID-19.

This clone showed up just a few times. The CDR3 DNA is TGTGCCAGCAGCGTAGATACGGGAGGAGACGAGACCCAGTACTTC. Protein sequence: CASSVDTGGDETQYF. The J gene is TRBJ2-5, the V gene TRBV9, with 7 bases identical to TRBD2. The germline CDR1 and CDR2 sequences are SGDLS and YYNGEE. CDR3 length: 15 residues. Trimming took 0 bases from V and 5 from J; bases not matched to a gene: 7.

The chain is built from TRBV18 and TRBJ2-3; 10 nucleotides match TRBD1. The CDR3 length is 17 residues. The trim removed 6 bases at V and 1 base at J, leaving 10 bases unmatched. Germline assignment: CDR1 KGHSH and CDR2 LQKENI. CDR3 sequence (DNA): TGTGCCAGCTCCCCCCGGGACAGGGGAATGGGCACAGATACGCAGTATTTT. It encodes CASSPRDRGMGTDTQYF.

This clone came up a few times. Other DNA sequences within the sample encode an identical CDR3. The J gene is TRBJ2-1, the V gene TRBV7-9, with D perhaps matching TRBD2 (7 bases). V lost 1 base and J 7 bases, leaving 14 bases between the germline ends. CDR3 length: 15 amino acids. In germline, CDR1 is SEHNR, CDR2 FQNEAQ (reference sequence). CDR3 residues: CASSLVGGGGNEQFF. The CDR3 nucleotides are TGTGCCAGCAGCTTAGTGGGGGGAGGGGGGAATGAGCAGTTCTTC.

This chain connects TRBV18 to TRBJ2-3, with a weak D call TRBD1 (6 bases). Per the germline V gene, CDR1 is KGHSH and CDR2 is LQKENI. Trimming took off 3 bases at V and 6 bases at J, with 22 bases between the two ends. CDR3 length equals 17 residues. The CDR3 sequence: CASSPAEYRVQGDTQYF. The CDR3 DNA follows: TGTGCCAGCTCACCCGCTGAGTACAGGGTTCAAGGGGATACGCAGTATTTT.